The sequence of this T cell receptor (beta chain) was determined in a study of blood T cell repertoires in COVID-19. The CDR3 has 14 amino acids. With 6 bases clipped from V and 9 bases from J, the junction kept 5 bases outside the gene matches. Germline V CDR1 and CDR2: KGHSH, LQKENI. Sequencing used immunoSEQ multiplex PCR; TCRdb keeps in-frame clones, though not all of them. Of a few hundred thousand clones listed, approximately 85% are singletons. Sequences were obtained from PBMCs or T cells enriched from blood (not recorded which). This clonotype was obtained from a man aged 25 to 40 who had recovered from COVID-19. This sequence joins TRBV18 and TRBJ1-6; 10 nucleotides match TRBD1. For the CDR3, the DNA is TGTGCCAGCTCTCAGACAGGGGGCCGTTCACCCCTCCACTTT. Residues: CASSQTGGRSPLHF.